This T cell receptor (beta chain) was sequenced for a study of CD8+CD57+ T cells in acquired aplastic anemia. CDR3 and TCR beta VDJ profiling relied on a genomic DNA template. TCRdb processed the reads anew with MiXCR; each CDR3 protein has one entry. The sample lists 90,000 to 150,000 distinct CDR3 sequences, about 60% occurring once. Patients who underwent sequencing had shown CD8+CD57+ cell expansion by flow cytometry. Severe acquired aplastic anemia affected all patients. The clonotype originates from a human donor with aplastic anemia. The specimen was sorted CD4+, CD8+, or CD8+CD57+ T cells (not recorded which) from PBMCs.

Here the CDR3 DNA reads TGTGCCACCAGTGACGGACCCATAGGCTACACCTTC. Protein product: CATSDGPIGYTF. This sequence joins TRBV24-1 and TRBJ1-2; D uncertain. V lost 4 bases to trimming and J lost 8 bases, with 10 bases between them. This CDR3 has 12 residues. The germline gives CDR1 KGHDR, CDR2 SFDVKD.